The 19 T cell receptor beta chains below come from one sample, sequenced in a study of T-cell reconstitution after alpha-beta-depleted transplantation in children. Unique molecular identifiers tagged the TCRbeta library. TCRdb recomputed calls from the PCR reads with MiXCR, one row per CDR3 protein. The sample holds about 400,000 distinct CDR3 sequences, around 15% seen once. The sequencing used PBMCs, mostly from graft donor cells, collected 360 days after TCRalphabeta/CD19-depleted stem cell transplant. All receptors derive from a boy under two years old who had a stem cell transplant for Wiskott-Aldrich syndrome, so the T cells may come from the graft donor.

The CDR3 here is CASSVDPSGGLQETQYF. The CDR3 DNA sequence: TGTGCCAGCAGCGTAGACCCATCGGGAGGTCTCCAAGAGACCCAGTACTTC. The chain has TRBV9 and TRBJ2-5, with 7 bases lining up with TRBD2. CDR1 is SGDLS and CDR2 is YYNGEE in the germline V gene. The CDR3 contains 17 residues. V was pared by 0 bases and J by 1 base, with 9 bases of the junction left unmatched.

A few counts support this clonotype. The genes are TRBV28 and TRBJ1-1, with D possibly being TRBD1 (6 bases). The germline V gene has CDR1 MDHEN and CDR2 SYDVKM. This CDR3 is built from 17 residues. The V end was cut by 7 bases, the J end by 0 bases, with 21 bases between. CDR3: CASTPFRGLRMNTEAFF. Here the CDR3 DNA reads TGTGCCAGCACCCCTTTTCGGGGGCTGCGGATGAACACTGAAGCTTTCTTT.

CDR3 in amino acids: CSARSVQGFYEQYF. CDR3 DNA sequence: TGCAGTGCTAGATCAGTTCAGGGATTCTACGAGCAGTACTTC. This sequence joins TRBV20-1 and TRBJ2-7, with D maybe TRBD1 (5 bases). The CDR3 is 14 amino acids. The V and J ends lost 2 bases and 3 bases respectively, with 14 bases between them. The germline V gene encodes CDR1 DFQATT and CDR2 SNEGSKA (reference sequence).

This clonotype was detected ten times or more. The chain is built from TRBV5-1 and TRBJ2-1, with TRBD2 identical over 9 bases. CDR3 length: 16 residues. V trimming: 4 bases; J trimming: 5 bases; junction bases outside the gene matches: 10. Germline V gene lookup returns CDR1 SGHRS and CDR2 YFSETQ. As DNA, the CDR3 is TGCGCCAGCAGCACCAAGACTAGCGGACCGCACAATGAGCAGTTCTTC. It specifies CASSTKTSGPHNEQFF.

This clonotype was detected ten times or more. The chain recombines TRBV24-1 with TRBJ2-1; D may be TRBD2 (5 bases). The CDR3 loop spans 12 amino acids. The V gene's germline CDR1 is KGHDR and CDR2 SFDVKD. Trimming took off 10 bases at V and 8 bases at J, with 14 bases between the two ends. CDR3 bases: TGTGCCACTCAAGGGAGCTCCCATGAGCAGTTCTTC. This encodes CATQGSSHEQFF.

The rearrangement links TRBV2 to TRBJ2-4, with D maybe TRBD1 (6 bases). Germline V CDR1 and CDR2: SNHLY, FYNNEI. Trimming took 7 bases from V and 3 from J, leaving 22 bases between them. The CDR3 length is 17 residues. The CDR3 DNA is TGTGCCAGCAAGTTCAGTAACAGGGCCGATTTCAAAAACATTCAGTACTTC. Translated, it gives CASKFSNRADFKNIQYF.

This clonotype was counted only a few times. The chain recombines TRBV10-1 with TRBJ2-3, with unresolved D. Germline V gives CDR1 WNHNN, CDR2 SYGVQD (reference sequence). V lost 6 bases, J lost 5 bases, and 6 bases lay in between. CDR3 length: 11 amino acids. The CDR3 DNA is TGCGCCAGCAGAACGGGAGATACGCAGTATTTT. As protein: CASRTGDTQYF.

This clonotype was picked up a small number of times. The V call is TRBV4-3, the J call TRBJ2-7, with D uncertain. The CDR3 is 15 residues long. Germline loops: CDR1 LGHNA, CDR2 YSLEER. The V gene lost 0 bases and the J gene lost 6 bases, with 15 bases spanning the gap. The CDR3 sequence: CASSQELSSTVEQYF. The CDR3 nucleotides read TGCGCCAGCAGCCAAGAACTCTCCTCAACTGTCGAGCAGTACTTC.

This clonotype was counted only a few times. The V call is TRBV12-3 or TRBV12-4, the J call TRBJ2-1, with 13 bases fitting TRBD2. V lost 5 bases and J lost 9; bases outside the gene matches: 7. This CDR3 is built from 15 residues. The CDR3 loop reads CASSLTSGGAFEQFF. CDR3 nucleotides: TGTGCCAGCAGTCTCACTAGCGGGGGGGCTTTTGAGCAGTTCTTC.

This clonotype showed up just a few times. CDR3 DNA: TGCGCCAGCAGCCACTGGCCCGGCTGGACGAGTGAGCAGTTCTTC. Protein product: CASSHWPGWTSEQFF. This chain joins TRBV4-3 and TRBJ2-1; D gene uncertain. The CDR3 spans 15 residues. The germline CDR1 and CDR2 sequences are LGHNA and YSLEER. The germline V and J ends were trimmed by 3 bases and 9 bases, with 18 bases remaining between them.

CDR3: CASSLVGFGGTDTQYF. The CDR3 DNA reads TGTGCCAGCAGCTTGGTGGGATTCGGGGGAACAGATACGCAGTATTTT. The chain has TRBV7-8 and TRBJ2-3; a possible D gene is TRBD2 (6 bases). The CDR3 covers 16 residues. Germline V CDR1 and CDR2: SGHVS, FQNEAQ. The V end lost 3 bases, the J end lost 3 bases, and 16 bases lay between the germline ends.

In its sample, this clonotype was seen a few times. The gene calls are TRBV7-9 and TRBJ2-2; TRBD1 aligns across 7 bases. The V gene end was trimmed by 2 bases and the J gene end by 6 bases; junction bases not matched to a gene: 6. The CDR3 has 15 amino acids. Germline V gene sequence: CDR1 SEHNR, CDR2 FQNEAQ (reference sequence). The CDR3 DNA reads as TGTGCCAGCAGCTTAACACAGGGGATGCCCGGGGAGCTGTTTTTT. Translated: CASSLTQGMPGELFF.

This clonotype was picked up a small number of times. The chain has TRBV24-1 and TRBJ2-6, with 10 bases aligning to TRBD1. CDR1 and CDR2 from the germline V gene are KGHDR and SFDVKD. J was trimmed by 3 bases and V by 4 bases; bases with no gene match: 14. CDR3 length equals 20 residues. CDR3 sequence (DNA): TGTGCCACCAGTGACTCTCTACTGGACAGGGGGTCACATGGGGCCAACGTCCTGACTTTC. This sequence encodes CATSDSLLDRGSHGANVLTF.

The chain recombines TRBV5-1 with TRBJ2-7, with a weak D call TRBD2 (5 bases). The CDR3 is 16 residues long. Trimming shortened V by 0 bases and J by 5 bases, and 18 bases separated the two germline ends. Per germline, CDR1 SGHRS and CDR2 YFSETQ. Here the CDR3 reads CASSLGPYELAHEQYF. CDR3 DNA: TGCGCCAGCAGCTTGGGACCCTATGAGCTAGCCCACGAGCAGTACTTC.

This clonotype has just a few counts. The rearrangement joins TRBV11-3 to TRBJ2-2; 8 bases are a match to TRBD2. The CDR3 totals 15 residues. Germline lookup yields CDR1 SGHNT and CDR2 YENEEA. After removal of 5 bases from V and 5 bases from J, the junction contained 7 bases not matched to a gene. CDR3: CASSQSSGSTGELFF. The CDR3, as DNA: TGTGCCAGCAGCCAATCTAGCGGGTCGACCGGGGAGCTGTTTTTT.

In its sample, this clonotype was seen a few times. The chain employs TRBV7-8 and TRBJ2-7; TRBD2 aligns across 15 bases. Germline values: CDR1 SGHVS, CDR2 FQNEAQ. Trimming removed 5 bases from V and 6 bases from J; junction bases left unmatched: 5. The CDR3 is 15 residues long. The DNA for the CDR3 is TGTGCCAGCAGCCCAAGGACTAGCGGGGGGGCCGAGCAGTACTTC. It encodes CASSPRTSGGAEQYF.

The chain carries TRBV7-9 and TRBJ2-2; D unclear. The CDR3 covers 14 residues. Per germline, CDR1 SEHNR and CDR2 FQNEAQ (reference sequence). Trimming cost V 6 bases and J 2 bases, with 10 bases left between them. In nucleotides, the CDR3 is TGTGCCAGCAGTTTTACATTTAACACCGGGGAGCTGTTTTTT. Its translation is CASSFTFNTGELFF. Drawing the rest from reference TRBV7-9 and TRBJ2-2, the complete variable domain is DTGVSQNPRHKITKRGQNVTFRCDPISEHNRLYWYRQTLGQGPEFLTYFQNEAQLEKSRLLSDRFSAERPKGSFSTLEIQRTEQGDSAMYLCASSFTFNTGELFFGEGSRLTVL.

This clonotype showed up many times. The chain couples TRBV20-1 to TRBJ1-2, with a possible D match to TRBD1 (6 bases). The CDR3 is 15 residues long. CDR1 DFQATT and CDR2 SNEGSKA come from the germline V gene (reference sequence). With 5 bases removed from V and 0 bases from J, the gap between germline ends came to 16 bases. CDR3 in amino acids: CSALGQLLPNYGYTF. DNA of the CDR3: TGCAGTGCTCTCGGACAGCTACTCCCTAACTATGGCTACACCTTC.

The chain employs TRBV12-3 or TRBV12-4 and TRBJ2-1; D unresolved. The CDR3 runs to 14 residues. With 6 bases removed from V and 6 bases from J, the gap between germline ends came to 15 bases. DNA of the CDR3: TGTGCCAGCAGATCAGGACCCCCGGGCAATGAGCAGTTCTTC. It is translated as CASRSGPPGNEQFF.